The sequence of this TCR beta chain was determined in a study of human T cells and chemical hapten exposure. Study outcomes and limitations: Expanded TCR sets contained significantly more large CDR3 similarity clusters than controls.

Individual cDNA molecules had unique molecular identifiers attached to them by the library. TCRdb processed the RACE reads anew with MiXCR; each CDR3 protein has one entry. Of some 400,000 distinct CDR3 sequences listed, approximately 5% are singletons. For this clonotype: Its antigen is not known.

V lost 8 bases to trimming and J lost 0 bases; unmatched junction nucleotides: 4. CDR3 length: 14 residues. CDR1 and CDR2 from the germline V gene are ENHRY and SYGVKD. Time point described: pre-sensitization, week 0. Documented treatment: therapeutic diphenylcyclopropenone sensitization with weekly scalp DPC. Those who donated were patients with alopecia, 18 to 70 years of age, and suitable for DPC. Total RNA came from unfractionated whole blood. V gene TRBV10-3 combines with J gene TRBJ1-5, with 7 bases identical to TRBD1. This specimen consisted of whole blood, obtained in connection with sensitization to the hapten diphenylcyclopropenone (DPC). The origin of this receptor is a woman between 45 and 65 years old with alopecia areata. Some clones in this sample may be carry-over from other donors' samples. Here the CDR3 reads CAIAGTDSNQPQHF. The CDR3 nucleotides read TGTGCCATCGCCGGGACAGATAGCAATCAGCCCCAGCATTTT.